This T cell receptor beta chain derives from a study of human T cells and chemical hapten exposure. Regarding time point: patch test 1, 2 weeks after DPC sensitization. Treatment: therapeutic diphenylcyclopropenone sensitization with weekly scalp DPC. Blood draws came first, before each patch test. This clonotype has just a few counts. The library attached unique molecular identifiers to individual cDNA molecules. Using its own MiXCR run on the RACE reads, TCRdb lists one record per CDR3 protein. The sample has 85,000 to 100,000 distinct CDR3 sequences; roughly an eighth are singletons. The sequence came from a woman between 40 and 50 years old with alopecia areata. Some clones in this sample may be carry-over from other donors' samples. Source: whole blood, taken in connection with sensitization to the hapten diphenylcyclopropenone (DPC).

The DNA for the CDR3 is TGTGCCACCAGTGATCACCCCGTTGGGACTAGCGGGAGAAATGAGCAGTTCTTC. Its translation is CATSDHPVGTSGRNEQFF. The chain has TRBV24-1 and TRBJ2-1; 14 nucleotides match TRBD2. The CDR3 runs to 18 residues. Germline values: CDR1 KGHDR, CDR2 SFDVKD. The V gene end was trimmed by 3 bases and the J gene end by 7 bases; junction bases not matched to a gene: 10.